This TCR beta chain appears in the sequencing data of a study of blood T cells in healthy people across ages (dated by TCRdb to 2015 to 2017). Concerning the study at large: In model experiments, template switching captured about one uniquely barcoded TCR beta cDNA molecule for every two T cells. The study measured age-related changes in TCR beta repertoire diversity using deep sequencing normalized with unique cDNA molecular identifiers. Four age groups were formed from the donors: young (average approximately 16 years), middle-aged (approximately 42), aged (62) and long-lived (about 75). Using the same blood draw, the study looked at two additional independent replicas of 1 million unique cDNA reads for two donors, one aged 18 to 30 and the other aged 80 or older.

The donors were roughly 38 Caucasian individuals from Russia, aged 6 to 90 years, who were systemically healthy. Ten milliliters of peripheral blood were drawn from each donor into EDTA-treated Vacutainer tubes. Ficoll-Paque density-gradient centrifugation was used to isolate PBMCs, with at least 7 million obtained per sample. Trizol reagent was used to extract total RNA from PBMCs, with at least 6 micrograms per sample. For every donor, flow cytometry on a PBMC aliquot measured the percentage of naive CD45RAhigh/CD27high T cells. What the work shows at the level of the full study, not this receptor alone: Observed TCR beta diversity correlated strongly with the percentage of naive T cells measured by flow cytometry. The long-lived group showed more naive CD4+ T cells, fewer expanded clones and increased TCR diversity than the aged group, suggesting age selection. Because profiling used bulk unsorted PBMCs, naive and antigen-experienced compartments could not be compared conclusively. Total diversity estimates from one million sequenced T cells were considered lower bounds and underestimates. As age increased, observed TCR beta diversity per million T cells dropped in a roughly linear way, and a significant reduction was already evident by age 40. The CMV infection status of donors was not known, potentially confounding age-related changes in expanded clonotypes.

This clonotype was detected a few times. Its antigen specificity is not known. Qualities for individual bases were not recorded, and no much larger clone is one base off. The library was generated by 5' RACE. TCRdb shows the sequencer as Illumina HiSeq 2500. A second PCR of about 6 to 11 cycles was performed with a sample-barcoded 5' primer and a J-beta primer mix. Each TCR beta cDNA molecule received a unique molecular identifier from a template-switch 5' adaptor carrying 12 random nucleotides. At least 2.5 million CDR3-containing paired-end reads were obtained from each sample. All of the RNA was converted into first-strand cDNA using the Mint cDNA synthesis kit, with a TRBC-specific oligonucleotide serving as the primer. All cDNA was treated with uracil-DNA glycosylase and then went through a first 18-cycle PCR with the universal primers M1SS and BC2_uni_R. As for the authors' bioinformatics: Each sample was normalized by randomly selecting 1 million high-quality reads, each carrying a distinct molecular identifier. Reads with shared molecular identifiers were discarded instead of being binned into consensus sequences. MiTCR, run with a Q25 quality threshold and the strictest error-elimination algorithm, handled CDR3 identification, clonotype clustering and error correction. A nonparametric unseen species model using Euler transformation provided a lower-bound estimate of total TCR beta diversity. TCRdb applied fastp at Q25 and MiXCR to the public reads, then kept only in-frame beta chains. Entries are consolidated by CDR3 protein sequence, retaining the most common genes and DNA. In this record, the V and J calls reflect TCRdb's handling and not the investigators' own analysis. This sample lists more than 1,000,000 distinct CDR3 sequences; 20% to 25% were detected once. The ten most abundant clones make up 0.75% of the sample.

The sample was also linked to a second study, of T cells of mothers and their children. According to the second study: Nine systemically healthy Caucasian individuals, comprising three mothers and their six children, were included as donors. cDNA synthesis used all of the extracted RNA, with about 1.5 ug of RNA in each 15 ul reaction. Sample barcodes and 2-4 random nucleotides were added via the M1S primer in the second PCR. Over 8.5 million TCR beta CDR3 reads were obtained for each mother, and approximately 3 million reads were obtained for each child. Thymic selection shapes the output of TCR recombination in a similar way in related and unrelated pairs, and inherited differences have a minor effect. Normalized repertoire overlap was always found to be slightly, but never significantly, higher in related mother-child pairs than in unrelated mother-child pairs. Persistent microchimeric T cell clones were not detected, at a sensitivity of 85 to 100 clones per million clonotypes. The study used deep NGS to compare TCR beta repertoires of mothers and children, seeking features distinguishing related mother-child pairs from unrelated individuals. The mean age was about 37 +/- 4 years for the mothers and approximately 11 +/- 4 years for the children. Libraries were sequenced on Illumina HiSeq 2000 with 100+100 nt paired-end reads after adapter ligation with NEBNext reagents. Mother and child libraries were prepared a month apart and sequenced in separate runs to prevent cross-contamination. For each donor, somewhere between about 500,000 and 2,000,000 distinct TCR beta clonotypes were identified. Naive TCR beta clonotypes were estimated from low-frequency clonotypes matched to each donor's FACS-determined naive share, without sorting.

This TCR was recovered from a girl aged 2-10 years in good health. Material for sequencing was blood.

The DNA reads as follows: TGTGCCAGCAGCTTGACGGGTGTGCTGAACACTGAAGCTTTCTTT. This translates into CASSLTGVLNTEAFF. The rearranged segments are TRBV5-5 and TRBJ1-1; no D gene call is confident. The CDR3, from cysteine to phenylalanine, totals 15 residues. Only the CDR3 DNA is retained, 45 bases long and in frame from the first base. From a lookup of the germline V gene (reference sequence), CDR1 and CDR2 are SGHKS and YYEKEE. Trimming costs V 1 base and J 0 bases, and their ends lie 10 bases apart.